Following are 13 T cell receptor beta chains from one sample sequenced in a study of cytotoxic CD8 clonotypes in ibrutinib-treated CLL. Assay: immunoSEQ multiplex PCR; the TCRdb copy retains only in-frame clones and omits some. Of approximately 320,000 clones listed, 67% are singletons. This material consisted of PBMCs, taken after 36 months of ibrutinib treatment. Receptors were obtained from a human donor with chronic lymphocytic leukemia.

This clone was detected once. V gene TRBV4-1 combines with J gene TRBJ1-5; 11 nucleotides match TRBD1. V shed 2 bases, J shed 2 bases, and the junction held 2 bases outside the gene matches. The CDR3 consists of 16 residues. In germline, CDR1 is MGHRA, CDR2 YSYEKL. The CDR3 here is CASSQPDRGRNQPQHF. Here the CDR3 DNA reads TGCGCCAGCAGCCAACCGGACAGGGGGCGCAATCAGCCCCAGCATTTT.

The chain is built from TRBV29-1 and TRBJ1-2, with unresolved D. The V gene lost 4 bases and the J gene lost 6 bases, with 21 bases spanning the gap. The CDR3 has 15 residues. CDR1 SQVTM and CDR2 ANQGSEA come from the germline V gene. Written as DNA, the CDR3 is TGCAGCGTTGCCCCCCCGTTGGAGGGATGGAATGGCTACACCTTC. Residues: CSVAPPLEGWNGYTF. The whole variable domain, remainder taken from reference TRBV29-1 and TRBJ1-2, is SAVISQKPSRDICQRGTSLTIQCQVDSQVTMMFWYRQQPGQSLTLIATANQGSEATYESGFVIDKFPISRPNLTFSTLTVSNMSPEDSSIYLCSVAPPLEGWNGYTFGSGTRLTVV.

This clone was picked up one time. The chain employs TRBV5-5 and TRBJ2-2; tentative D call: TRBD2 (5 bases). This CDR3 is 15 amino acids long. The V gene's germline CDR1 is SGHKS and CDR2 YYEKEE (reference sequence). With 1 base removed from V and 6 bases from J, the gap between germline ends came to 13 bases. The CDR3 DNA sequence: TGTGCCAGCAGCTTGTTCGCCGGGGAATCCGGGGAGCTGTTTTTT. This encodes CASSLFAGESGELFF.

The CDR3 sequence is CASTRGGGRSEQYF. The DNA of the CDR3 is TGCGCCAGCACCCGGGGGGGCGGGAGAAGCGAGCAGTACTTC. This chain connects TRBV23-1 to TRBJ2-7; TRBD2 aligns across 8 bases. TRBV23-1 is classed as an ORF, of uncertain function. CDR3 length equals 14 residues. Trimming removed 7 bases from V and 6 bases from J; junction bases left unmatched: 11.

The V and J genes are TRBV15 and TRBJ2-7, with 9 bases identical to TRBD1. Per germline, CDR1 LNHNV and CDR2 YYDKDF (reference sequence). The length of the CDR3 is 17 residues. With 5 bases clipped from V and 2 bases from J, the junction kept 13 bases outside the gene matches. For the CDR3, the DNA is TGTGCCACCAGCGGGCCGCGCACGGGACAGGGAACCTACGAGCAGTACTTC. It yields the protein CATSGPRTGQGTYEQYF.

This clone was recorded a few times. V is TRBV5-1 and J is TRBJ2-7; the D gene is possibly TRBD2 (5 bases). CDR1 is SGHRS and CDR2 is YFSETQ in the germline V gene. CDR3 length: 16 amino acids. V was clipped by 4 bases and J by 0 bases, with 17 bases between them. CDR3 protein: CASSPRGSGSSYEQYF. CDR3 sequence (DNA): TGCGCCAGCAGCCCACGGGGATCGGGGAGCTCCTACGAGCAGTACTTC.

The genes are TRBV10-1 and TRBJ1-1; a weak D match, TRBD1 (6 bases). The V and J ends lost 3 bases and 1 base respectively, with 12 bases between them. The germline gives CDR1 WNHNN, CDR2 SYGVQD (reference sequence). The CDR3 is made up of 15 amino acids. CDR3 sequence: CASSDTGTPNTEAFF. The CDR3 DNA is TGCGCCAGCAGTGACACCGGGACACCGAACACTGAAGCTTTCTTT.

DNA for the CDR3: TGCGCCAGCAGCCAAGGGAGGGGGGGCTACAATGAGCAGTTCTTC. It codes for CASSQGRGGYNEQFF. The chain joins TRBV4-3 to TRBJ2-1; TRBD2 is a possible D gene (7 bases). V gave up 1 base and J gave up 3 bases, with 10 bases separating them. Germline CDR1 reads LGHNA; CDR2 reads YSLEER. The CDR3 runs 15 residues.

This clone has a handful of counts. V gene TRBV14 combines with J gene TRBJ2-7; unclear D gene. CDR1 and CDR2 (germline): SGHDN, FVKESK. The V end lost 4 bases, the J end lost 2 bases, and 6 bases lay between the germline ends. The CDR3 is 12 residues long. The chain's CDR3 is CASSRGTYEQYF. CDR3 DNA: TGTGCCAGCAGCCGTGGAACCTACGAGCAGTACTTC.

The chain recombines TRBV13 with TRBJ2-6; 7 nucleotides align to TRBD2. Germline CDR1 reads PRHDT; CDR2 reads FYEKMQ (reference sequence). The CDR3 is 15 residues long. Losses at the gene ends were 5 bases for V and 0 bases for J; bases not matched to a gene: 1. CDR3 sequence: CASSQRGSGANVLTF. The CDR3 DNA sequence: TGTGCCAGCAGCCAGCGGGGCTCTGGGGCCAACGTCCTGACTTTC.

The rearrangement uses TRBV5-4 and TRBJ2-5; tentatively, D is TRBD2 (6 bases). Trimming left V 4 bases short and J 7 bases short, with 14 bases between. Germline V CDR1 and CDR2: SGHNT, YYREEE (reference sequence). This CDR3 comprises 13 residues. This chain's CDR3 is CASSLTLEGTQYF. Written as DNA, the CDR3 is TGTGCCAGCAGCCTGACACTGGAGGGGACCCAGTACTTC.

The chain is built from TRBV28 and TRBJ2-2; 7 nucleotides match TRBD2. Germline V gene data show CDR1 as MDHEN and CDR2 as SYDVKM. This CDR3 has 16 amino acids. The V gene end was trimmed by 2 bases and the J gene end by 5 bases; junction bases not matched to a gene: 8. CDR3 protein: CASSLLLARGTGELFF. CDR3 coding DNA: TGTGCCAGCAGTTTACTTCTAGCGCGGGGGACCGGGGAGCTGTTTTTT. The entire variable domain, with the rest obtained from reference TRBV28 and TRBJ2-2, is as follows: DVKVTQSSRYLVKRTGEKVFLECVQDMDHENMFWYRQDPGLGLRLIYFSYDVKMKEKGDIPEGYSVSREKKERFSLILESASTNQTSMYLCASSLLLARGTGELFFGEGSRLTVL.

Written as DNA, the CDR3 is TGTGCCAGCAGCCACTCGGGGCCCACAGATACGCAGTATTTT. As protein: CASSHSGPTDTQYF. This chain joins TRBV14 and TRBJ2-3, with D possibly called TRBD1 or TRBD2 (5 bases each). Germline V gene lookup returns CDR1 SGHDN and CDR2 FVKESK. The V and J ends lost 3 bases and 2 bases respectively, with 9 bases between them. The CDR3 has 14 residues. The full variable domain, rest sourced from reference TRBV14 and TRBJ2-3, is EAGVTQFPSHSVIEKGQTVTLRCDPISGHDNLYWYRRVMGKEIKFLLHFVKESKQDESGMPNNRFLAERTGGTYSTLKVQPAELEDSGVYFCASSHSGPTDTQYFGPGTRLTVL.